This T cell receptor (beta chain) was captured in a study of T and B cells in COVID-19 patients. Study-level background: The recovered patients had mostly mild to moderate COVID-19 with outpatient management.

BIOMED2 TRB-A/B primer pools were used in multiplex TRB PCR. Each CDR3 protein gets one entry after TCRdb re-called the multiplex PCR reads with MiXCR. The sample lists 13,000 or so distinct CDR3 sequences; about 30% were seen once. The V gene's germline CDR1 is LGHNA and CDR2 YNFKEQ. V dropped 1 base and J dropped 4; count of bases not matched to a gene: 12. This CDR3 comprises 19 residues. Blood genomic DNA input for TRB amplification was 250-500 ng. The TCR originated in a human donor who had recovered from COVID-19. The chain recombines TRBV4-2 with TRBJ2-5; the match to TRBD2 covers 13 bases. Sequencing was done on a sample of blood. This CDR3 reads CASSQGRRGLAGLSETQYF. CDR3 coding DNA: TGTGCCAGCAGCCAAGGTCGAAGGGGACTAGCGGGACTATCAGAGACCCAGTACTTC.